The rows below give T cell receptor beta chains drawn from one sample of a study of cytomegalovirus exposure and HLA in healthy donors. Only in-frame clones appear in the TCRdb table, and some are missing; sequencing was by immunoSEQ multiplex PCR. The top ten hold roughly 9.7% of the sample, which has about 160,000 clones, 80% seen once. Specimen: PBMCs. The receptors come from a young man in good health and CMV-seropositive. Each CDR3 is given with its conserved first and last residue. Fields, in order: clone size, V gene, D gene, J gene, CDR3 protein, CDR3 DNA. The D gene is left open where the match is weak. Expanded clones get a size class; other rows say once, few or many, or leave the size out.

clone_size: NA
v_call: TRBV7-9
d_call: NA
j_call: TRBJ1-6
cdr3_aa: CASSHRGASYNSPLHF
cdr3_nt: TGTGCCAGCAGCCATCGGGGGGCTTCCTATAATTCACCCCTCCACTTT

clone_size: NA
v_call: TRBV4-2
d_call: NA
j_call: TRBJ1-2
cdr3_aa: CASSQGQNANYGYTF
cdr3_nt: TGTGCCAGCAGCCAAGGACAGAACGCTAACTATGGCTACACCTTC

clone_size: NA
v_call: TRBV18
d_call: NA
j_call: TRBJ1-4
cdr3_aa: CASSPESPNIRVKNEKLFF
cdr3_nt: TGTGCCAGCTCACCAGAATCCCCAAACATCCGGGTCAAAAATGAAAAACTGTTTTTT

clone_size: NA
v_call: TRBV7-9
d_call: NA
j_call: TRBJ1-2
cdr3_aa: CASSGPRHNGYTF
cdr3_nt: TGTGCCAGCAGCGGCCCGCGGCACAATGGCTACACCTTC

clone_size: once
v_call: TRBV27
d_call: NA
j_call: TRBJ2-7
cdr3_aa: CASSLTGDGSYEQYF
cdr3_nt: TGTGCCAGCAGTTTGACGGGTGACGGTTCCTACGAGCAGTACTTC

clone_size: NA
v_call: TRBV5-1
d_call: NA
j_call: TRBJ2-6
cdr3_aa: CASSSNRDGANVLTF
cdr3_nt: TGCGCCAGCAGCTCCAACAGGGATGGGGCCAACGTCCTGACTTTC

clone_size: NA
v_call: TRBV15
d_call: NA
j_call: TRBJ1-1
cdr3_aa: CATSSHRDMNTEAFF
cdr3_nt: TGTGCCACCAGCAGCCACAGGGACATGAACACTGAAGCTTTCTTT

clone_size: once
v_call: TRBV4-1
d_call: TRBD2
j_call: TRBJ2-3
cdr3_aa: CASSQTIPWGGTQYF
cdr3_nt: TGCGCCAGCAGCCAAACGATACCTTGGGGGGGTACGCAGTATTTT

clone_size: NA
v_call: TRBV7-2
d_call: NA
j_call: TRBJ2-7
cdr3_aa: CASSLDARTGSEQYF
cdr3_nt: TGTGCCAGCAGCTTGGACGCCCGAACCGGGAGCGAGCAGTACTTC

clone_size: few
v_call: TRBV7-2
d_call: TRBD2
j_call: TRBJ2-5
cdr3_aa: CASSLPGGGQETQYF
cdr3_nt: TGTGCCAGCAGCTTACCCGGGGGGGGACAAGAGACCCAGTACTTC

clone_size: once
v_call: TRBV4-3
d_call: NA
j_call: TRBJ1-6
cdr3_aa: CASTLDRDSPLHF
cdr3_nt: TGCGCCAGCACCCTCGATAGAGATTCACCCCTCCACTTT

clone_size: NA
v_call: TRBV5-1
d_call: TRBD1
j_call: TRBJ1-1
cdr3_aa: CASNPGQGGTEAFF
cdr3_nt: TGCGCCAGTAACCCGGGACAGGGGGGCACTGAAGCTTTCTTT

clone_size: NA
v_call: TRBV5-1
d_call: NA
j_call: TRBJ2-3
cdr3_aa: CASSPQPEVDTQYF
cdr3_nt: TGCGCCAGCAGCCCCCAGCCGGAGGTAGATACGCAGTATTTT

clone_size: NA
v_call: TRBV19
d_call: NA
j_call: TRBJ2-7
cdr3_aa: CASSIGTYSYEQYF
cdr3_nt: TGTGCCAGTAGTATTGGGACATACTCCTACGAGCAGTACTTC

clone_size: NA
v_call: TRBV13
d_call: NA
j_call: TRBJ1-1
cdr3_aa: CASSFGGAEAFF
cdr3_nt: TGTGCCAGCAGCTTTGGGGGCGCAGAAGCTTTCTTT

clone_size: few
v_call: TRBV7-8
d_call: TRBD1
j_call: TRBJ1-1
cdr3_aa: CASSSIGTGLNTEAFF
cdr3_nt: TGTGCCAGCAGCTCCATAGGGACAGGCCTGAACACTGAAGCTTTCTTT

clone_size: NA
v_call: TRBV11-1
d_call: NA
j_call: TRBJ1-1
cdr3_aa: CASSSLRVGEAFF
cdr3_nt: TGTGCCAGCAGCTCTCTACGGGTTGGTGAAGCTTTCTTT

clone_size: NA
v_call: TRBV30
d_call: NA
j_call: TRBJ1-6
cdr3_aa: CAWRVQGLNSPLHF
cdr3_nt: TGTGCCTGGAGGGTTCAGGGGCTTAATTCACCCCTCCACTTT

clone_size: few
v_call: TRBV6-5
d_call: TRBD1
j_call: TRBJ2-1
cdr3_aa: CASRPGTGGNEQFF
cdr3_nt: TGTGCCAGCAGACCTGGGACAGGGGGCAATGAGCAGTTCTTC

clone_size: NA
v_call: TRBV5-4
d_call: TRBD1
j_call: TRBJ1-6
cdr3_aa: CASSRTGVNSPLHF
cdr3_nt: TGTGCCAGCAGCCGAACAGGGGTTAATTCACCCCTCCACTTT

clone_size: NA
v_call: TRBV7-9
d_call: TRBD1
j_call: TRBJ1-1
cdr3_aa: CASSERTGWDTEAFF
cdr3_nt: TGTGCCAGCAGCGAGCGGACAGGGTGGGACACTGAAGCTTTCTTT

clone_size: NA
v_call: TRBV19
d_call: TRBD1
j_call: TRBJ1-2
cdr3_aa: CASAGGRTYGYTF
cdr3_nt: TGTGCCAGTGCAGGGGGAAGAACCTATGGCTACACCTTC

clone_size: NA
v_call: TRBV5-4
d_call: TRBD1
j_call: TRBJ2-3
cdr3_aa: CASSGDRGSPTDTQYF
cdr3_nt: TGTGCCAGCAGCGGTGACAGGGGATCCCCCACAGATACGCAGTATTTT

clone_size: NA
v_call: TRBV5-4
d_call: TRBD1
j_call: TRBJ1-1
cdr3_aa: CASSGWTGGNTEAFF
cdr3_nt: TGTGCCAGCAGCGGCTGGACAGGTGGGAACACTGAAGCTTTCTTT

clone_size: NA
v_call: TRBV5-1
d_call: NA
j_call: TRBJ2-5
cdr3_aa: CASSNPTDQETQYF
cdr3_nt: TGCGCCAGCAGCAACCCGACTGACCAAGAGACCCAGTACTTC

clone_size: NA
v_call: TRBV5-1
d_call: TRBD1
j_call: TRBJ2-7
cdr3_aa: CASRTGTGLYEQYF
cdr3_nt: TGCGCCAGCAGAACCGGGACAGGGCTCTACGAGCAGTACTTC

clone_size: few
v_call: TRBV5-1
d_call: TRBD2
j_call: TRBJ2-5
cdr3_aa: CASSLVLTSQETQYF
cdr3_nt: TGCGCCAGCAGCTTGGTCTTGACTAGCCAGGAGACCCAGTACTTC

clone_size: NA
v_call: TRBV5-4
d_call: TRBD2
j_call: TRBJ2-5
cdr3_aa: CASSLALAGVGETQYF
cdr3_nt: TGTGCCAGCAGCTTGGCTCTAGCGGGGGTAGGAGAGACCCAGTACTTC

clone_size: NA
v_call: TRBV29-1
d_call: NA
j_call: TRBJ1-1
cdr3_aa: CSVGNQGLTNTEAFF
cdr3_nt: TGCAGCGTTGGTAATCAGGGGCTAACGAACACTGAAGCTTTCTTT

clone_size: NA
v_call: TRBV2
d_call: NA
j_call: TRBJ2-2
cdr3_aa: CASILDSTRGELFF
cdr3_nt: NA

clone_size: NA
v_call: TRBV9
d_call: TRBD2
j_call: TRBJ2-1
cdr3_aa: CASSLAGNEQFF
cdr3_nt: TGTGCCAGCAGTCTAGCGGGAAATGAGCAGTTCTTC

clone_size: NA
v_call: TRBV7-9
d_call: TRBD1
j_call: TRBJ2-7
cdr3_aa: CASSSIRQGRGEQYF
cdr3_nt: TGTGCCAGCAGCTCAATCCGACAGGGAAGAGGCGAGCAGTACTTC

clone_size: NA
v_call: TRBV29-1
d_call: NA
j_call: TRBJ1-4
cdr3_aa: CSVEEGAWGEKLFF
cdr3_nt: TGCAGCGTTGAAGAGGGGGCTTGGGGTGAAAAACTGTTTTTT